The 26 T cell receptor beta chains below come from one sample, sequenced in a study of T cells in Graves' hyperthyroidism and ophthalmopathy. Amplification of TCR beta CDR3 regions was performed using RNA transcripts as template. The HTBI primer set served for first-round RT-PCR of the TCR CDR3. MiXCR was run by TCRdb on the multiplex PCR reads, yielding one entry per CDR3 protein. Seen here are more than 600,000 distinct CDR3 sequences, about 17% observed once, and the top ten hold approximately 8%. Sequences were obtained from blood. The source of these receptors is a man in his late teens or twenties with Graves' hyperthyroidism.

This clonotype was seen ten or more times. V and J are TRBV12-5 and TRBJ2-4; D may match TRBD1 or TRBD2 (5 bases each). Trimming pared 1 base from V and 8 bases from J, leaving 12 bases between. From germline, CDR1 is LGHNT and CDR2 FRNRAP. The CDR3 runs to 14 residues. The CDR3 reads CASGLEIGTDIQYF. DNA for the CDR3: TGTGCTAGTGGTTTGGAGATAGGGACGGACATTCAGTACTTC.

This clonotype was seen repeatedly, ten times or more. At one end the junction does not follow the germline gene, possibly because of a read error. The chain combines TRBV2 with TRBJ1-1; D unresolved. Germline-derived CDR1 and CDR2 are SNHLY and FYNNEI. The CDR3 contains 11 residues. The CDR3 DNA sequence: TGTGCCAGCAGCGAAGACACTGAAGCTTTCTTT. This encodes CASSEDTEAFF.

This clonotype was counted only a few times. Given a much more abundant clone one base away, this may be a read error. The CDR3 does not end in the conserved phenylalanine or tryptophan, so this is likely a read error. The V gene is TRBV7-9, the J gene TRBJ2-7; TRBD2 matches at 10 bases. Per the germline V gene, CDR1 is SEHNR and CDR2 is FQNEAQ (reference sequence). J gave up 4 bases and V 2 bases, and 8 bases lay outside the gene matches. This CDR3 is built from 16 residues. CDR3 bases: TGTGCCAGCAGCTTACCCAGCGGGAGGGCCGGGTACGAGCAGTACCTC. Encoded protein: CASSLPSGRAGYEQYL.

J is TRBJ2-3 and V is TRBV20-1; TRBD2 matches at 8 bases. Germline assignment: CDR1 DFQATT and CDR2 SNEGSKA (reference sequence). The CDR3 length is 17 residues. Unmatched junction bases numbered 11, after V lost 3 bases and J lost 0 bases. The chain's CDR3 is CSASGRGVLGSTDTQYF. For the CDR3, the DNA is TGCAGTGCTAGCGGGAGGGGGGTTTTAGGGAGCACAGATACGCAGTATTTT.

This clonotype was found many times. The chain employs TRBV7-2 and TRBJ2-1; 7 bases map to TRBD2. Germline V CDR1 and CDR2: SGHTA, FQGNSA. After removal of 4 bases from V and 14 bases from J, the junction contained 5 bases not matched to a gene. This CDR3 has 11 amino acids. CDR3 protein: CASSSGLVEFF. CDR3 nucleotide sequence: TGTGCCAGCAGCTCCGGACTAGTGGAGTTCTTC.

The CDR3 spells CASWGLAGETQYF. The CDR3 nucleotides read TGTGCCAGCTGGGGACTAGCGGGAGAGACCCAGTACTTC. The rearrangement joins TRBV2 to TRBJ2-5; TRBD2 aligns across 12 bases. Germline values: CDR1 SNHLY, CDR2 FYNNEI. This CDR3 is built from 13 residues. V lost 8 bases to trimming and J lost 4 bases; unmatched junction nucleotides: 2.

This clonotype was seen ten or more times. The gene calls are TRBV28 and TRBJ2-7; D might be TRBD1 (6 bases). The CDR3 runs 13 residues. The germline V gene encodes CDR1 MDHEN and CDR2 SYDVKM. Trimming took off 6 bases at V and 7 bases at J, with 16 bases between the two ends. The CDR3 region is CASSKTGIGEQYF. The DNA for the CDR3 is TGTGCCAGCAGCAAAACAGGGATCGGAGAGCAGTACTTC.

This clonotype was counted a few times. The V call is TRBV9, the J call TRBJ2-3, with no clear D. Trimming took 2 bases from V and 0 from J, leaving 7 bases between them. The CDR3 length is 14 residues. Germline CDR1 reads SGDLS; CDR2 reads YYNGEE. CDR3 protein: CASSVRASTDTQYF. DNA for the CDR3: TGTGCCAGCAGCGTTAGAGCCAGCACAGATACGCAGTATTTT. Combining the CDR3 with reference TRBV9 and TRBJ2-3 gives the whole variable domain DSGVTQTPKHLITATGQRVTLRCSPRSGDLSVYWYQQSLDQGLQFLIQYYNGEERAKGNILERFSAQQFPDLHSELNLSSLELGDSALYFCASSVRASTDTQYFGPGTRLTVL.

A few counts support this clonotype. This chain links TRBV24-1 with TRBJ2-3, with 12 bases identical to TRBD2. V was pared by 4 bases and J by 2 bases, with 9 bases of the junction left unmatched. CDR3 length: 18 residues. Germline V lookup: CDR1 KGHDR, CDR2 SFDVKD. CDR3 nucleotides: TGTGCCACCAGTGACTTCGATCTAGCGGGAGGGCTCACAGATACGCAGTATTTT. This translates into CATSDFDLAGGLTDTQYF.

The V gene is TRBV6-1, the J gene TRBJ1-5; tentatively, D is TRBD1 (5 bases). Germline CDR1 MNHNS, CDR2 SASEGT. The V end was cut by 7 bases, the J end by 0 bases, with 16 bases between. The CDR3 consists of 16 residues. The CDR3 bases are TGTGCCAGCAACCAGCGGGGCCTTTTTAGCAATCAGCCCCAGCATTTT. It codes for CASNQRGLFSNQPQHF.

The V and J genes are TRBV5-1 and TRBJ2-7, with D perhaps matching TRBD1 or TRBD2 (5 bases each). The CDR3 extends over 16 amino acids. V was clipped by 4 bases and J by 2 bases, with 19 bases between them. CDR1 is SGHRS and CDR2 is YFSETQ in the germline V gene. This CDR3 is CASSQDLGPLPYEQYF. The CDR3 DNA sequence: TGCGCCAGCAGCCAAGATTTGGGACCACTCCCCTACGAGCAGTACTTC.

This clonotype has only a few counts. One end of the junction fails to match germline, which may point to a read error. The chain links TRBV12-3 or TRBV12-4 to TRBJ1-2; D not certain. The CDR3 is 14 amino acids. DNA of the CDR3: TGTGCCGGCAGTTTGGACGGGCGCCGCTATGGCTACACCTTC. The encoded protein is CAGSLDGRRYGYTF.

The chain employs TRBV13 and TRBJ1-4; maybe TRBD1 (6 bases). The CDR3 sequence is 15 residues long. Germline V gene sequence: CDR1 PRHDT, CDR2 FYEKMQ (reference sequence). The V gene lost 2 bases and the J gene lost 7 bases, with 14 bases spanning the gap. The CDR3 bases are TGTGCCAGCAGCTTAACCACACAGGGTTTTGAAAAACTGTTTTTT. It yields the protein CASSLTTQGFEKLFF.

This clonotype was detected only a few times. V usage is TRBV20-1 and J usage is TRBJ1-1; D possibly corresponds to TRBD1 (6 bases). This CDR3 has 16 amino acids. Between the trimmed V and J ends, which lost 4 bases and 1 base, there was a span of 19 bases. Germline V gene data show CDR1 as DFQATT and CDR2 as SNEGSKA (reference sequence). The CDR3 DNA follows: TGCAGTGCTAAAACTCTTCGGGGGGCGCAGAACACTGAAGCTTTCTTT. This gives the protein CSAKTLRGAQNTEAFF.

Ten or more counts support this clonotype. The V and J genes are TRBV12-3 or TRBV12-4 and TRBJ2-1; a possible D gene is TRBD2 (8 bases). V was shortened by 5 bases and J by 9 bases, with 20 bases between the two germline ends. This CDR3 has 15 amino acids. The chain's CDR3 is CASSPRGGQYGEQFF. CDR3 DNA: TGTGCCAGCAGTCCACGGGGGGGACAGTATGGTGAGCAGTTCTTC.

For this clonotype: Because the CDR3 is missing its conserved closing phenylalanine or tryptophan, this is likely a read error. The V gene is TRBV4-1, the J gene TRBJ2-3; a weak D match, TRBD2 (6 bases). From germline, CDR1 is MGHRA and CDR2 YSYEKL. V was clipped by 2 bases and J by 2 bases, with 14 bases between them. This CDR3 has 16 amino acids. Written as DNA, the CDR3 is TGCGCCAGCAGCCAACTTAGCGGAGCTATCACAGATACGCAGTATCTT. Translating it yields CASSQLSGAITDTQYL.

This clonotype was detected a few times. J is TRBJ2-3 and V is TRBV11-2; 10 positions match TRBD2. Germline CDR1 and CDR2: SGHAT and FQNNGV. The CDR3 is 14 amino acids. The chain's CDR3 is CADLAGDGTDTQYF. The CDR3 coding sequence is TGTGCGGACCTAGCGGGAGATGGCACAGATACGCAGTATTTT.

This clonotype was seen repeatedly, ten times or more. The rearrangement joins TRBV6-1 to TRBJ2-1, with unresolved D. The CDR3 length is 15 residues. Trimming took off 5 bases at V and 0 bases at J, with 11 bases between the two ends. Germline CDR1 is MNHNS and CDR2 is SASEGT. CDR3 coding DNA: TGTGCCAGCAGTCCCTCGGGCCCCTCCTACAATGAGCAGTTCTTC. Translating it yields CASSPSGPSYNEQFF.

The chain recombines TRBV20-1 with TRBJ2-3; D ambiguous. The CDR3 covers 12 residues. Trimming cost V 6 bases and J 6 bases, with 13 bases left between them. The V gene's germline CDR1 is DFQATT and CDR2 SNEGSKA (reference sequence). The CDR3 sequence is CSAPVISDTQYF. The DNA for the CDR3 is TGCAGTGCCCCTGTCATCAGTGATACGCAGTATTTT.

This clonotype was counted ten times or more. CDR3 in amino acids: CASSFKGTGNTIYF. In DNA, the CDR3 is TGTGCCAGCAGTTTCAAGGGGACTGGAAACACCATATATTTT. The gene calls are TRBV28 and TRBJ1-3; tentative D call: TRBD1 (5 bases). Between the trimmed V and J ends, which lost 3 bases and 2 bases, there was a span of 8 bases. The CDR3 is made up of 14 amino acids. Germline CDR1 MDHEN, CDR2 SYDVKM.

This clonotype was detected only a few times. This chain connects TRBV27 to TRBJ2-3; D unclear. The CDR3 is 19 residues long. Germline CDR1 is MNHEY and CDR2 is SMNVEV (reference sequence). Deletions cut 2 bases from V and 0 bases from J, with 21 bases between. In DNA form, the CDR3 reads TGTGCCAGCAGTTTAAGGGCCCGGCTAAGCGAACTAAGCACAGATACGCAGTATTTT. It is translated as CASSLRARLSELSTDTQYF.

This clonotype was observed at least ten times. The genes are TRBV7-9 and TRBJ1-2, with a tentative D call TRBD1 (5 bases). Trimming left V 5 bases short and J 0 bases short, with 13 bases between. CDR3 length: 15 amino acids. CDR1 and CDR2 from the germline V gene are SEHNR and FQNEAQ (reference sequence). CDR3 protein: CASSPWDLTNYGYTF. The CDR3 DNA is TGTGCCAGCAGCCCTTGGGACTTGACTAACTATGGCTACACCTTC.

This clonotype was seen ten or more times. J is TRBJ2-3 and V is TRBV28; 10 bases map to TRBD1. Germline CDR1 MDHEN, CDR2 SYDVKM. The trim removed 8 bases at V and 1 base at J, leaving 12 bases unmatched. The CDR3 length is 17 residues. DNA for the CDR3: TGTGCCAGCCCTCGGGACAGGGGCATCTTGGGCACAGATACGCAGTATTTT. It is translated as CASPRDRGILGTDTQYF. The full variable domain, its missing parts supplied by reference TRBV28 and TRBJ2-3, is DVKVTQSSRYLVKRTGEKVFLECVQDMDHENMFWYRQDPGLGLRLIYFSYDVKMKEKGDIPEGYSVSREKKERFSLILESASTNQTSMYLCASPRDRGILGTDTQYFGPGTRLTVL.

This sequence joins TRBV20-1 and TRBJ2-1; the D gene is possibly TRBD2 (5 bases). The CDR3 covers 15 residues. Germline V gene sequence: CDR1 DFQATT, CDR2 SNEGSKA (reference sequence). Trimming removed 0 bases from V and 8 bases from J, with 17 bases in between. The CDR3 sequence is CSARDLWASPDEQFF. DNA for the CDR3: TGCAGTGCTAGAGATCTTTGGGCTAGCCCGGATGAGCAGTTCTTC.

This clonotype has ten or more counts. The rearrangement joins TRBV25-1 to TRBJ2-1; 12 nucleotides align to TRBD1. This CDR3 has 14 amino acids. The germline CDR1 and CDR2 sequences are MGHDK and SYGVNS. The J segment lost 5 bases and the V segment lost 4 bases, leaving 0 bases of the junction unmatched. The CDR3 region has the DNA TGTGCCAGCAGTGGGGACAGGGGGCACAATGAGCAGTTCTTC. It codes for CASSGDRGHNEQFF.

This clonotype appeared many times. This chain uses TRBV20-1 with TRBJ2-1, with 8 bases that match TRBD2. This CDR3 has 13 amino acids. Per germline, CDR1 DFQATT and CDR2 SNEGSKA (reference sequence). V gave up 7 bases and J gave up 8 bases; unmatched junction bases: 10. The CDR3 DNA is TGCAGTGAAGTAGCGGGATCGGGGGATGAGCAGTTCTTC. This codes for CSEVAGSGDEQFF.